Listed here are 8 T cell receptor beta chains from one sample, sequenced in a study of vaccination and CD4 T cells after COVID-19. With the Oncomine TCR Beta short-read assay, DNA from cultured CD4+ T cells was sequenced. TCRdb used MiXCR to reprocess the PCR reads, holding one entry per CDR3 protein. The sample includes approximately 8,800 distinct CDR3 sequences, roughly two thirds of them seen just once. No antigen has been assigned to these receptors. Treatment specified: roughly nine-day PBMC culture with coronavirus spike peptide pools or control peptides (ViraFEST assay). The material sequenced was CD4+ T cells from blood, cultured in vitro. These receptors were obtained from a human donor who had recovered from COVID-19.

CDR3 loop: CASSAGQGMNTEAFF. The CDR3 bases are TGTGCCAGCAGCGCCGGACAGGGAATGAACACTGAAGCTTTCTTT. V gene TRBV11-3 combines with J gene TRBJ1-1; 8 nucleotides align to TRBD1. In germline, CDR1 is SGHNT, CDR2 YENEEA. V was pared by 5 bases and J by 0 bases, with 5 bases of the junction left unmatched. This CDR3 spans 15 amino acids.

This chain joins TRBV6-5 and TRBJ2-3; TRBD2 matches 11 bases. This CDR3 has 15 residues. Germline values: CDR1 MNHEY, CDR2 SVGAGI. V shed 4 bases and J 11 bases; nucleotides not matched to a gene: 11. CDR3 amino acids: CASSLAGGLRPGQYF. CDR3 sequence (DNA): TGTGCCAGCAGTTTAGCGGGGGGGCTCCGTCCTGGGCAGTATTTT.

This chain connects TRBV19 to TRBJ1-3; D not certain. Between the trimmed V and J ends, which lost 2 bases and 7 bases, there was a span of 3 bases. This CDR3 spans 11 amino acids. Germline loops: CDR1 LNHDA, CDR2 SQIVND (reference sequence). CDR3 protein: CASSITNTIYF. In DNA, the CDR3 is TGTGCCAGTAGTATAACGAACACCATATATTTT.

The chain uses TRBV12-3 or TRBV12-4 and TRBJ1-2, with 8 bases identical to TRBD1. This CDR3 contains 14 residues. Unmatched junction bases numbered 6, after V lost 1 base and J lost 8 bases. In DNA form, the CDR3 reads TGTGCCAGCAGTTTAGGTAGGACAGGGAACGGCTACACCTTC. It yields the protein CASSLGRTGNGYTF.

This clonotype was detected only a few times. The chain recombines TRBV20-1 with TRBJ1-1; D is undetermined. CDR3 length: 12 amino acids. V was pared by 4 bases and J by 6 bases, with 12 bases between. Germline V gene sequence: CDR1 DFQATT, CDR2 SNEGSKA (reference sequence). The CDR3 DNA sequence: TGCAGTGCTACCTCCTACCGCCCTGAAGCTTTCTTT. This encodes CSATSYRPEAFF.

The chain couples TRBV23-1 to TRBJ2-7; D is unclear. TRBV23-1 is classed as an ORF, of uncertain function. The V and J ends lost 1 base and 3 bases respectively, with 4 bases between them. This CDR3 has 12 amino acids. DNA of the CDR3: TGCGCCAGCAGTCAATGGGGCTACGAGCAGTACTTC. As protein: CASSQWGYEQYF.

This clonotype showed up just a few times. This sequence joins TRBV6-1 and TRBJ1-2; 7 bases agree with TRBD1. V lost 5 bases to trimming and J lost 7 bases; unmatched junction nucleotides: 10. CDR1 and CDR2 from the germline V gene are MNHNS and SASEGT. The CDR3 has 14 amino acids. For the CDR3, the DNA is TGTGCCAGCAGTCAGGGGACAGCTCGCCCTGGCTACACCTTC. Encoded protein: CASSQGTARPGYTF.

The chain is built from TRBV11-3 and TRBJ1-6; no definite D call. Germline loops: CDR1 SGHNT, CDR2 YENEEA. The CDR3 covers 16 residues. V was shortened by 5 bases and J by 10 bases, with 21 bases between the two germline ends. The chain's CDR3 is CASSLRSREARSPLHF. CDR3 DNA: TGTGCCAGCAGCCTAAGGAGCCGGGAGGCGCGATCACCCCTCCACTTT.